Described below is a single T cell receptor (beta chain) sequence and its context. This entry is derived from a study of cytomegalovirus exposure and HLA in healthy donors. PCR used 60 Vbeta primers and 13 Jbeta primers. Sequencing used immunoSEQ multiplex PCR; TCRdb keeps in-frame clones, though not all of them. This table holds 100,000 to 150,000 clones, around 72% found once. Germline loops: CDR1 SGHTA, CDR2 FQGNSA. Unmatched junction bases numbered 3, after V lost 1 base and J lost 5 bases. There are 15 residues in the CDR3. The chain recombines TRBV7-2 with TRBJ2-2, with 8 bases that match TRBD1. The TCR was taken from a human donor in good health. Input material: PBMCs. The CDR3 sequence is CASSLGDRRTGELFF. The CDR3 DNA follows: TGTGCCAGCAGCTTAGGGGACAGGCGAACCGGGGAGCTGTTTTTT.